A single T cell receptor beta chain is shown here with its context. Its antigen remains unknown. This sample stems from a study of T cell responses to AZD1222 COVID-19 vaccine. Study-level points and caveats: Seropositive at baseline were only 5 or 6 AZD1222 recipients. In the spike-specific TCR repertoire, nearly half reportedly target unmutated variant regions.

Assay: immunoSEQ multiplex PCR; the TCRdb copy retains only in-frame clones and omits some. The top ten hold about 7.5% of the sample, which has under 100,000 clones, 80% to 90% seen once. Trimming took 0 bases from V and 4 from J, leaving 8 bases between them. Looked up from germline, CDR1 is MNHEY and CDR2 is SMNVEV (reference sequence). The CDR3 loop spans 14 amino acids. The chain combines TRBV27 with TRBJ2-3, with TRBD1 as a possible D gene (5 bases). This specimen was peripheral blood, taken on day 0 of AZD1222 vaccination. The clonotype originates from an adult in good health. This chain's CDR3 is CASSLSTGPDTQYF. The CDR3 DNA follows: TGTGCCAGCAGTTTATCAACAGGCCCAGATACGCAGTATTTT.